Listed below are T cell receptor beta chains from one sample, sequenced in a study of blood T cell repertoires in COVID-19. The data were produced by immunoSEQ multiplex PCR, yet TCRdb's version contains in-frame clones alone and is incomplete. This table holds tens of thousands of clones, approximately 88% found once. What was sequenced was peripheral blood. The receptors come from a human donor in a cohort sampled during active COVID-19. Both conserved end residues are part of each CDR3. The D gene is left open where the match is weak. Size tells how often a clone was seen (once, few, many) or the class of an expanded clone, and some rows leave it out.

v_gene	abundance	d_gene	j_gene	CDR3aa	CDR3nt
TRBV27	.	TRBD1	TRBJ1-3	CASSLGGQGNTIYF	TGTGCCAGCAGTTTAGGAGGACAGGGCAACACCATATATTTT
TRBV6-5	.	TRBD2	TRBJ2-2	CASKGTRGGTGELFF	TGTGCCAGCAAGGGGACTAGAGGGGGAACCGGGGAGCTGTTTTTT
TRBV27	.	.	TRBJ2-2	CASSSQGTFAGELFF	TGTGCCAGCAGTTCTCAGGGTACTTTTGCCGGGGAGCTGTTTTTT
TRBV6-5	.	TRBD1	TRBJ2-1	CASRAGTGGFNEQFF	TGTGCCAGCAGAGCCGGGACAGGGGGCTTCAATGAGCAGTTCTTC
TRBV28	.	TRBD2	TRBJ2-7	CASSAPGTSASF	TGTGCCAGCAGTGCCCCCGGGACTAGCGCTTCATTC
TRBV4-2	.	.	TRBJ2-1	CASSQATTSNEQFF	TGTGCCAGCAGCCAAGCGACGACTAGCAATGAGCAGTTCTTC
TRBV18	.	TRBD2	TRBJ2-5	CASSPPGLAEIETQYF	TGTGCCAGCTCACCACCGGGACTAGCAGAAATAGAGACCCAGTACTTC
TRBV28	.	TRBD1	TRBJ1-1	CASSLLGQGSTEAFF	TGTGCCAGCAGTCTCTTGGGACAGGGAAGCACTGAAGCTTTCTTT
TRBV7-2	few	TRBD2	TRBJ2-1	CASSPTSGGMGEQFF	TGTGCCAGCAGCCCGACTAGCGGGGGGATGGGGGAGCAGTTCTTC
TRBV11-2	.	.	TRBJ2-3	CASRAWGRPSTDTQYF	TGTGCCAGCAGGGCCTGGGGGCGGCCGAGCACAGATACGCAGTATTTT
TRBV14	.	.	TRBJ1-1	CASSQDFYRTEAFF	TGTGCCAGCAGCCAAGACTTTTATCGCACTGAAGCTTTCTTT
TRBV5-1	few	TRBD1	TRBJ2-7	CASRRTGTGAAYEQYF	TGCGCCAGCAGGCGTACCGGGACAGGGGCTGCCTACGAGCAGTACTTC
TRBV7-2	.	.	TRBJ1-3	CASSFFSVSDSGNTIYF	TGTGCCAGCAGCTTTTTCTCCGTTTCAGACTCTGGAAACACCATATATTTT
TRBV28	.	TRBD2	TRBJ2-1	CASSTFSGRGKVGNEQFF	TGTGCCAGCAGTACCTTTAGCGGGAGGGGTAAGGTGGGGAATGAGCAGTTCTTC